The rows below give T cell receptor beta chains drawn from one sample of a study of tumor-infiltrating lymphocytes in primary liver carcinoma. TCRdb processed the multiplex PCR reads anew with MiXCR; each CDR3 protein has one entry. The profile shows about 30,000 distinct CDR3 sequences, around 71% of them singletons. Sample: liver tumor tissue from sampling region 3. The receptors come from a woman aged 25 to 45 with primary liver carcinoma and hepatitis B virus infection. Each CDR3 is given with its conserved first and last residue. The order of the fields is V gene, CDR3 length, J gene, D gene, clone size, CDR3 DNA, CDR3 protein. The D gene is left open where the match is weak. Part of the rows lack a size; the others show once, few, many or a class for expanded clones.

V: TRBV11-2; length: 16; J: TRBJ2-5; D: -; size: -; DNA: TGTGCCAGCAGATTTCGAACCAGGGCTAGCCGAGAGACCCAGTATTTC; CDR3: CASRFRTRASRETQYF
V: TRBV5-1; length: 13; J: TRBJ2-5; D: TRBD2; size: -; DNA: TGTGCCAGCATCTTGCGGGGGGGAGAGACCCAGTACTTC; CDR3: CASILRGGETQYF
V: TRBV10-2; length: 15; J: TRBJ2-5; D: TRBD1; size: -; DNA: TGCGCCAGCAGTGAGTGGACAGGGGTCCAAGAGACCCAGTACTTC; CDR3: CASSEWTGVQETQYF
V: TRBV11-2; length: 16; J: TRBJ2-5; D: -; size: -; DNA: TGTGTCAGCAGCTACTCCCGTGGTAGCGCAAGAGAGACCCAGTACTTC; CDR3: CVSSYSRGSARETQYF
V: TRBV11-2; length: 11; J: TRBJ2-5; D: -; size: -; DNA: TGTGCCAGCAGCCAGAATGAGACCCAATACTTC; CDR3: CASSQNETQYF
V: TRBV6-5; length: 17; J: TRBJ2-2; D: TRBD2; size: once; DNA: TGTGCCAGCCGGGGCCGGTTAGCGGGAGTGGTTCGTGGGGAGCTGCTTTTT; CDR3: CASRGRLAGVVRGELLF
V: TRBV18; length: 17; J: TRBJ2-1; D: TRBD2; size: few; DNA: TGTGCCAGCTCACAGAGGGTCGGGCTAAGCGGGATCGGTGAGCATTTCTTC; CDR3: CASSQRVGLSGIGEHFF
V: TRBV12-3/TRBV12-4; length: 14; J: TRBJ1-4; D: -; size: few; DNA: TGTGCCAGCAAATTGACAGGTTCAGATGAAGAACTGTTTTTT; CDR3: CASKLTGSDEELFF
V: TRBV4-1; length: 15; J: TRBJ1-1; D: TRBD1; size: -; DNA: TGCGGCAACAGCCAAGAGGGGGCAATGAACACTGAAGCTTTCTTT; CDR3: CGNSQEGAMNTEAFF
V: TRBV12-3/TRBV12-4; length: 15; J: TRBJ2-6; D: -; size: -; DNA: TGTGCCAGCCACCTACAGACCGCTAGGGCCAACGTCCTGACTTTC; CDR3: CASHLQTARANVLTF
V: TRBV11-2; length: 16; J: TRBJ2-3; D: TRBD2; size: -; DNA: TGTCCCAGCATCTTAATATTGGCGGGGGACGCAGATTCGCAGTATTTT; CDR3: CPSILILAGDADSQYF